A single sample gave rise to the 32 T cell receptor beta chains below, sequenced in a study of regulatory T cells in long-lasting Graves disease. The time point is: newly diagnosed GD, antithyroid drugs for less than 3 months. PBMCs were the source of the RNA used for TCR sequencing. Arm-PCR of CDR3 regions and iRepertoire HTBI primers were used to build TCR beta libraries. TCRdb passed the multiplex PCR reads through MiXCR, listing each CDR3 protein once. The sample holds some 400,000 distinct CDR3 sequences, approximately 15% seen once. The sample was also reused in another study, on T cells in Graves' hyperthyroidism and ophthalmopathy.

Sequences were derived from peripheral blood mononuclear cells (PBMCs), sampled at new diagnosis, from a patient treated with antithyroid drugs. The receptors stem from a woman in her 30s with Graves disease.

As DNA, the CDR3 is TGTGCCAGCAGTGCAATAGCGGGAAATTACAATGAGCAGTTCTTC. Amino acids: CASSAIAGNYNEQFF. This rearrangement joins TRBV25-1 to TRBJ2-1, with TRBD2 matching 8 bases. Trimming took 4 bases from V and 4 from J; bases not matched to a gene: 6. CDR3 length: 15 amino acids. CDR1 and CDR2 (germline): MGHDK, SYGVNS.

This clonotype was recorded once. The V and J genes are TRBV7-3 and TRBJ2-7, with 8 bases fitting TRBD2. V trimming: 2 bases; J trimming: 6 bases; junction bases outside the gene matches: 3. The CDR3 is made up of 13 amino acids. Germline CDR1 SGHTA, CDR2 FQGTGA. CDR3: CASSLEAGVEQYF. The CDR3 DNA sequence: TGTGCCAGCAGCTTAGAAGCGGGAGTCGAGCAGTACTTC. The full variable domain, completed using reference TRBV7-3 and TRBJ2-7, is GAGVSQTPSNKVTEKGKYVELRCDPISGHTALYWYRQSLGQGPEFLIYFQGTGAADDSGLPNDRFFAVRPEGSVSTLKIQRTERGDSAVYLCASSLEAGVEQYFGPGTRLTVT.

The V and J genes are TRBV2 and TRBJ2-3, with a tentative D call TRBD2 (6 bases). Germline V gene lookup returns CDR1 SNHLY and CDR2 FYNNEI. The CDR3 spans 16 residues. V was pared by 0 bases and J by 8 bases, with 18 bases between. The CDR3 DNA reads as TGTGCCAGCAGTGAAGCGCGGACACGGACGGGAGTTACGCAGTATTTT. Its protein product is CASSEARTRTGVTQYF.

This clonotype was picked up many times. This sequence joins TRBV6-1 and TRBJ1-5; no clear D gene. This CDR3 is built from 16 residues. Trimming cost V 6 bases and J 4 bases, with 19 bases left between them. Germline lookup yields CDR1 MNHNS and CDR2 SASEGT. This chain's CDR3 is CASRRASGAINQPQHF. As DNA, the CDR3 is TGTGCCAGCAGGCGAGCCTCCGGAGCCATAAATCAGCCCCAGCATTTT.

This clonotype showed up many times. The chain couples TRBV18 to TRBJ2-7; D is ambiguous. The ends were cut back, 3 bases at V and 3 bases at J, with 9 bases in the middle. In germline, CDR1 is KGHSH, CDR2 LQKENI. This CDR3 contains 13 residues. The CDR3 bases are TGTGCCAGCTCACCTGTGCACTTCTACGAGCAGTACTTC. Translation: CASSPVHFYEQYF.

This clonotype came up a few times. CDR3: CASSPGTGALETQYF. The CDR3 nucleotides are TGCGCCAGCAGCCCCGGGACAGGGGCTTTGGAGACCCAGTACTTC. The chain is built from TRBV5-1 and TRBJ2-5, with 10 bases that match TRBD1. CDR1 is SGHRS, CDR2 YFSETQ, per germline. This CDR3 contains 15 residues. V shed 4 bases, J shed 5 bases, and the junction held 8 bases outside the gene matches.

Details on this clonotype: This sequence may be a read error, since a much larger clone differs from it by one base. The J gene is TRBJ2-1, the V gene TRBV10-3; TRBD2 agrees at 10 bases. This CDR3 contains 13 residues. Germline lookup yields CDR1 ENHRY and CDR2 SYGVKD. The CDR3 DNA follows: TGTGTCATCCTAGCGGGAGAAGTCAATGAGCAGTTCTTC. It encodes CVILAGEVNEQFF.

Here the CDR3 reads CASAGLDYNEQFF. CDR3 bases: TGTGCCAGTGCGGGACTAGACTACAATGAGCAGTTCTTC. This chain joins TRBV6-4 and TRBJ2-1, with 8 nucleotides matching TRBD2. Trimming cost V 9 bases and J 3 bases; bases outside gene matches: 4. The CDR3 sequence is 13 residues long. CDR1 is MRHNA and CDR2 is SNTAGT in the germline V gene.

This clonotype was detected many times. The chain employs TRBV6-6 and TRBJ1-1; no clear D gene. There are 15 residues in the CDR3. In germline, CDR1 is MNHNY, CDR2 SVGAGI (reference sequence). V gave up 0 bases and J gave up 1 base, with 9 bases separating them. The CDR3 DNA is TGTGCCAGCAGTTACTCGTGGGTGGAGAACACTGAAGCTTTCTTT. The encoded protein is CASSYSWVENTEAFF.

This clonotype was found a few times. The V and J genes are TRBV5-1 and TRBJ2-2, with D possibly being TRBD2 (6 bases). CDR3 size: 14 residues. The V end was cut by 3 bases, the J end by 4 bases, with 10 bases between. Per the germline V gene, CDR1 is SGHRS and CDR2 is YFSETQ. DNA of the CDR3: TGCGCCAGCAGCTCACTAGCAACCACCGGGGAGCTGTTTTTT. This gives the protein CASSSLATTGELFF. Based on the CDR3 plus reference TRBV5-1 and TRBJ2-2, the full variable domain is KAGVTQTPRYLIKTRGQQVTLSCSPISGHRSVSWYQQTPGQGLQFLFEYFSETQRNKGNFPGRFSGRQFSNSRSEMNVSTLELGDSALYLCASSSLATTGELFFGEGSRLTVL.

Ten or more counts support this clonotype. The chain carries TRBV12-5 and TRBJ1-1, with D perhaps TRBD1 (6 bases). Germline V CDR1 and CDR2: LGHNT, FRNRAP. V was pared by 5 bases and J by 7 bases, with 20 bases between. The CDR3 runs 15 residues. CDR3 sequence reads: CASGTRGTIGIEAFF. The CDR3 DNA reads TGTGCTAGTGGTACCCGAGGGACAATAGGAATTGAAGCTTTCTTT.

In its sample, this clonotype was seen a few times. This chain joins TRBV19 and TRBJ2-3; no clear D. Germline-derived CDR1 and CDR2 are LNHDA and SQIVND (reference sequence). The ends were cut back, 4 bases at V and 0 bases at J, with 23 bases in the middle. The CDR3 loop spans 19 amino acids. Here the CDR3 DNA reads TGTGCCAGTAGTAGAGTTAGTTCGCTAATTAAGTCTAGCACAGATACGCAGTATTTT. Translating gives CASSRVSSLIKSSTDTQYF.

This clonotype came up many times. This sequence joins TRBV7-9 and TRBJ2-1; no clear D gene. Germline CDR1 is SEHNR and CDR2 is FQNEAQ (reference sequence). This CDR3 spans 12 amino acids. Trimming cost V 5 bases and J 8 bases, with 10 bases left between them. The CDR3 region has the DNA TGTGCCAGCAGCCCACTCGGGTATGAGCAGTTCTTC. It translates to CASSPLGYEQFF.

This clonotype has ten or more counts. This rearrangement joins TRBV12-3 or TRBV12-4 to TRBJ2-5, with TRBD1 identical over 8 bases. The CDR3 covers 15 residues. The junction had 8 bases not matched to a gene; V was cut back by 1 base and J by 7 bases. The CDR3: CASSLGSGGGGTQYF. For the CDR3, the DNA is TGTGCCAGCAGTTTAGGTTCAGGGGGCGGTGGGACCCAGTACTTC.

The chain combines TRBV12-3 or TRBV12-4 with TRBJ2-3; tentative D call: TRBD2 (6 bases). The CDR3 is made up of 14 amino acids. V was clipped by 8 bases and J by 5 bases, with 17 bases between them. This CDR3 is CASAWRGSRDTQYF. The CDR3 DNA sequence: TGTGCCAGCGCATGGCGGGGTTCAAGAGATACGCAGTATTTT.

This clonotype was detected many times. The rearrangement links TRBV20-1 to TRBJ1-1; 7 bases are a match to TRBD1. The CDR3 spans 15 residues. Looked up from germline, CDR1 is DFQATT and CDR2 is SNEGSKA (reference sequence). Trimming at V came to 5 bases and at J to 1 base, leaving 10 bases not matched to a gene. This CDR3 is CSAPPLTGTNTEAFF. The CDR3 coding sequence is TGCAGTGCTCCGCCCCTGACAGGGACGAACACTGAAGCTTTCTTT.

At least ten counts were recorded for this clonotype. This sequence joins TRBV11-2 and TRBJ2-3; maybe TRBD2 (6 bases). Trimming took 2 bases from V and 4 from J, leaving 22 bases between them. This CDR3 comprises 18 residues. Germline V gene data show CDR1 as SGHAT and CDR2 as FQNNGV. CDR3 nucleotides: TGTGCCAGCAGCTTAAGTGGACTCTTGGGGGGTAGCCCAGATACGCAGTATTTT. Translating it yields CASSLSGLLGGSPDTQYF.

This clonotype was observed many times. The chain employs TRBV11-2 and TRBJ2-3; D gene uncertain. Germline CDR1 SGHAT, CDR2 FQNNGV. V lost 2 bases and J 0 bases, leaving 6 bases between the germline ends. The CDR3 has 14 residues. Here the CDR3 reads CASSLLGSTDTQYF. CDR3 bases: TGTGCCAGCAGCTTACTCGGGAGCACAGATACGCAGTATTTT.

V is TRBV27 and J is TRBJ2-3; 8 bases agree with TRBD1. The last part of the DNA fits TRBJ2-5 better; the J call may be wrong. Germline V lookup: CDR1 MNHEY, CDR2 SMNVEV (reference sequence). This CDR3 spans 12 amino acids. The CDR3 reads CASGQGVKTQYF. The CDR3 DNA is TGTGCCAGCGGACAGGGAGTAAAGACCCAGTACTTC.

A remark on this clonotype: Because the CDR3's place on the DNA is in doubt, the DNA is left out and the CDR3 is given as listed by TCRdb. The gene calls are TRBV6-9 and TRBJ2-2; the table names TRBD2, a call not compared with the DNA. The CDR3 has 24 amino acids, counting both end residues. The germline V gene encodes CDR1 MNHGY and CDR2 SVAAGI. CDR3 protein: CASSLKGSGANVLTFGPGTGELFF.

In its sample, this clonotype was seen a few times. V is TRBV20-1 and J is TRBJ2-3; D is unclear. Germline values: CDR1 DFQATT, CDR2 SNEGSKA (reference sequence). The ends were cut back, 3 bases at V and 2 bases at J, with 18 bases in the middle. This CDR3 region has 16 residues. CDR3: CSARGLTDPPTDTQYF. In DNA, the CDR3 is TGCAGTGCTAGGGGTTTGACTGACCCCCCCACAGATACGCAGTATTTT.

This clonotype was observed many times. V and J are TRBV5-1 and TRBJ1-1, with 7 bases matching TRBD1. V trimming: 3 bases; J trimming: 2 bases; junction bases outside the gene matches: 7. The CDR3 is made up of 15 amino acids. Germline V gene sequence: CDR1 SGHRS, CDR2 YFSETQ. The chain's CDR3 is CASSWTGTANTEAFF. The CDR3 region has the DNA TGCGCCAGCAGCTGGACCGGGACAGCAAACACTGAAGCTTTCTTT.

This clonotype has ten or more counts. In nucleotides, the CDR3 is TGTGCCAGCAGCTTAGTGAGCGAGACAGGAAAAAACATTCAGTACTTC. It specifies CASSLVSETGKNIQYF. The chain has TRBV11-2 and TRBJ2-4; D is perhaps TRBD1 (6 bases). This CDR3 is 16 amino acids long. Trimming took off 1 base at V and 4 bases at J, with 14 bases between the two ends. Germline V gene data show CDR1 as SGHAT and CDR2 as FQNNGV.

Regarding this clonotype: A single base is all that separates this from a far larger clone, so a read error is likely. The V call is TRBV7-3, the J call TRBJ2-1, with D tentatively TRBD2 (6 bases). Between the trimmed V and J ends, which lost 4 bases and 6 bases, there was a span of 22 bases. The length of the CDR3 is 17 residues. Germline V gene lookup returns CDR1 SGHTA and CDR2 FQGTGA. This CDR3 is CASSSTVRELGCNEQFF. The DNA of the CDR3 is TGTGCCAGCAGCTCAACCGTGCGGGAATTGGGGTGCAATGAGCAGTTCTTC. Based on the CDR3 plus reference TRBV7-3 and TRBJ2-1, the full variable domain is GAGVSQTPSNKVTEKGKYVELRCDPISGHTALYWYRQSLGQGPEFLIYFQGTGAADDSGLPNDRFFAVRPEGSVSTLKIQRTERGDSAVYLCASSSTVRELGCNEQFFGPGTRLTVL.

This clonotype has ten or more counts. This rearrangement joins TRBV19 to TRBJ2-1, with 11 positions matching TRBD2. Trimming cost V 1 base and J 8 bases; bases outside gene matches: 4. Looked up from germline, CDR1 is LNHDA and CDR2 is SQIVND (reference sequence). The length of the CDR3 is 15 residues. In DNA form, the CDR3 reads TGTGCCAGTAGTATAGCGACTAGCGGGATCGATGAGCAGTTCTTC. Translation: CASSIATSGIDEQFF.

This clonotype was counted many times. The chain employs TRBV18 and TRBJ2-1; D is unclear. This CDR3 has 11 amino acids. The V and J ends lost 5 bases and 10 bases respectively, with 9 bases between them. Germline CDR1 KGHSH, CDR2 LQKENI. In nucleotides, the CDR3 is TGTGCCAGCTCATCGGGTCGCGAGCAGTTCTTC. This gives the protein CASSSGREQFF. The full variable domain, rest sourced from reference TRBV18 and TRBJ2-1, is NAGVMQNPRHLVRRRGQEARLRCSPMKGHSHVYWYRQLPEEGLKFMVYLQKENIIDESGMPKERFSAEFPKEGPSILRIQQVVRGDSAAYFCASSSGREQFFGPGTRLTVL.

In its sample, this clonotype was seen a few times. As DNA, the CDR3 is TGCGCCAGCAGCCAGAGGGATAGGTCTGGAAACACCATATATTTT. Translating it yields CASSQRDRSGNTIYF. The chain joins TRBV4-1 to TRBJ1-3; D remains unclear. The CDR3 loop spans 15 amino acids. V was pared by 3 bases and J by 1 base, with 10 bases between. Per germline, CDR1 MGHRA and CDR2 YSYEKL.

This clonotype was seen repeatedly, ten times or more. This rearrangement joins TRBV28 to TRBJ2-2, with D perhaps matching TRBD1 (5 bases). Germline V gives CDR1 MDHEN, CDR2 SYDVKM. This CDR3 is 15 amino acids long. The germline V and J ends were trimmed by 4 bases and 4 bases, with 13 bases remaining between them. The CDR3 sequence: CASSSAQQATGELFF. The CDR3 DNA sequence: TGTGCCAGCAGTTCAGCGCAACAGGCCACCGGGGAGCTGTTTTTT.

The V and J genes are TRBV7-8 and TRBJ2-2; 11 positions match TRBD2. The CDR3 runs 18 residues. V lost 3 bases, J lost 3 bases, and 9 bases stayed unmatched. CDR1 is SGHVS and CDR2 is FQNEAQ in the germline V gene. CDR3 amino acids: CASSFPRLAGRDTGELFF. CDR3 nucleotide sequence: TGTGCCAGCAGCTTCCCCCGACTAGCGGGAAGGGACACCGGGGAGCTGTTTTTT.

The sample holds many counts of this clonotype. The rearrangement joins TRBV20-1 to TRBJ2-1; TRBD2 agrees at 12 bases. The CDR3 is made up of 14 amino acids. Germline V gene lookup returns CDR1 DFQATT and CDR2 SNEGSKA (reference sequence). The trim removed 7 bases at V and 3 bases at J, leaving 4 bases unmatched. The DNA of the CDR3 is TGCAGTGGACTAGCGGGAGAGGTCTACAATGAGCAGTTCTTC. Its translation is CSGLAGEVYNEQFF.

Many counts were recorded for this clonotype. V usage is TRBV3-1 and J usage is TRBJ2-1; the D gene is possibly TRBD1 (6 bases). Per germline, CDR1 LGHDT and CDR2 YNNKEL (reference sequence). This CDR3 region has 15 residues. V shed 1 base and J shed 2 bases, with 9 bases lying between them. The CDR3 spells CASSQGTATYNEQFF. CDR3 DNA sequence: TGTGCCAGCAGCCAAGGGACAGCGACCTACAATGAGCAGTTCTTC.

This chain connects TRBV19 to TRBJ2-1; 8 bases align to TRBD2. CDR3 length equals 15 residues. The V and J ends lost 1 base and 6 bases, in that order; junction bases with no gene match: 5. CDR1 and CDR2 from the germline V gene are LNHDA and SQIVND (reference sequence). CDR3 in DNA: TGTGCCAGTAGTATAGCTAGCGGGCACGTCAATGAGCAGTTCTTC. Residues: CASSIASGHVNEQFF.